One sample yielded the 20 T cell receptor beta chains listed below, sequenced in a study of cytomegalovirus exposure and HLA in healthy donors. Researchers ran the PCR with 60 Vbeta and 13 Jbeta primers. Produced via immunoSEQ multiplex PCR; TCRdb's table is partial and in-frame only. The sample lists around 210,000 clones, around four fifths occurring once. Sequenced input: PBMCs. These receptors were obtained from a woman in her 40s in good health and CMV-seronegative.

As DNA, the CDR3 is TGTGCCAGTAGTTTCGACTCCTACACCGGGGAGCTGTTTTTT. Its translation is CASSFDSYTGELFF. The chain has TRBV19 and TRBJ2-2, with D unclear. CDR3 length: 14 residues. Germline V gene sequence: CDR1 LNHDA, CDR2 SQIVND (reference sequence). Trimming shortened V by 5 bases and J by 3 bases, and 10 bases separated the two germline ends. Based on the CDR3 plus reference TRBV19 and TRBJ2-2, the full variable domain is DGGITQSPKYLFRKEGQNVTLSCEQNLNHDAMYWYRQDPGQGLRLIYYSQIVNDFQKGDIAEGYSVSREKKESFPLTVTSAQKNPTAFYLCASSFDSYTGELFFGEGSRLTVL.

CDR3 coding DNA: TGTGCCAGCGGAGAACCGGGTTACCACTCCTACGAGCAGTACTTC. Translation: CASGEPGYHSYEQYF. The rearrangement uses TRBV27 and TRBJ2-7; D is uncertain. Per the germline V gene, CDR1 is MNHEY and CDR2 is SMNVEV (reference sequence). The CDR3 totals 15 residues. Trimming stripped 8 bases from V and 0 bases from J, with 17 bases between.

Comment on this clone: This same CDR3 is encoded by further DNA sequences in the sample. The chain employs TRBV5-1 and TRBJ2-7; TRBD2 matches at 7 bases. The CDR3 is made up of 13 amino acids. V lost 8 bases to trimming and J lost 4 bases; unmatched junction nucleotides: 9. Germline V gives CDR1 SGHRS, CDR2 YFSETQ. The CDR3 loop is CASSGTGGYEQYF. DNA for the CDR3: TGCGCCAGTTCCGGGACGGGGGGTTACGAGCAGTACTTC.

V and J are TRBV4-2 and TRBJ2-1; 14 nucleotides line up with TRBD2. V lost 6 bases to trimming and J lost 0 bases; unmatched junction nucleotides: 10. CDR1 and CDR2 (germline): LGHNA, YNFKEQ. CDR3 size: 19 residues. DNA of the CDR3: TGTGCCAGCAGACTAGGACTAGCGGGAGGTAGAAACTCCTACAATGAGCAGTTCTTC. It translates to CASRLGLAGGRNSYNEQFF.

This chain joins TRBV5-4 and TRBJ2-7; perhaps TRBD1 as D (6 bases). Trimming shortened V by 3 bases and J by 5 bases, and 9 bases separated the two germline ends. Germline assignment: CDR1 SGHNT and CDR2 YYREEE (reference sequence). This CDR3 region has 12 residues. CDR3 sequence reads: CASSWGTNEQYF. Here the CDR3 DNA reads TGTGCCAGCAGCTGGGGGACAAACGAGCAGTACTTC.

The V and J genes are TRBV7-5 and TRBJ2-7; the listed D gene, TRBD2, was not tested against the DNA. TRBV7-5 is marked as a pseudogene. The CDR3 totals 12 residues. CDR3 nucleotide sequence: TGTGTCAGAAGCTTCTCTTGCGGGGAGCAGTACTTC. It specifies CVRSFSCGEQYF.

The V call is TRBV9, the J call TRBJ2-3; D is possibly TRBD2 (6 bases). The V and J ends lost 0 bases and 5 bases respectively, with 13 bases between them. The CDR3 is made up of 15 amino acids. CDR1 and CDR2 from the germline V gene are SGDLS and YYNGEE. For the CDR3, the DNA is TGTGCCAGCAGCGTAGCGGCGGTGGGGGGAGATACGCAGTATTTT. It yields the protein CASSVAAVGGDTQYF.

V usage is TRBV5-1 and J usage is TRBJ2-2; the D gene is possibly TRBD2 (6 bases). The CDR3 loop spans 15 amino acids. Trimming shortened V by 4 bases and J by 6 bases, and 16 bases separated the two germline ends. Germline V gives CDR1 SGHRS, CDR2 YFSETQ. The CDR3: CASSVTRGRSGELFF. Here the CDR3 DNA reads TGCGCCAGCAGCGTAACGCGGGGAAGGTCCGGGGAGCTGTTTTTT. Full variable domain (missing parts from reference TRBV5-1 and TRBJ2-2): KAGVTQTPRYLIKTRGQQVTLSCSPISGHRSVSWYQQTPGQGLQFLFEYFSETQRNKGNFPGRFSGRQFSNSRSEMNVSTLELGDSALYLCASSVTRGRSGELFFGEGSRLTVL.

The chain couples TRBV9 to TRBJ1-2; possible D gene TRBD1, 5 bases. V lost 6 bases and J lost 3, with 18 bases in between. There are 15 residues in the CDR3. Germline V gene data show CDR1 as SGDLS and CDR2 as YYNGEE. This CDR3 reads CASTRQGSSYYGYTF. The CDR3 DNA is TGTGCCAGCACAAGGCAGGGCTCTTCCTACTATGGCTACACCTTC.

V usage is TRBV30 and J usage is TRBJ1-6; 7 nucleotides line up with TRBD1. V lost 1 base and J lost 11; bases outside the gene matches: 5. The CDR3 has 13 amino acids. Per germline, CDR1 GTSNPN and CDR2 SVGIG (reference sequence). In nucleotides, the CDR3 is TGTGCCTGGAGTGAGACAGGGTTTACACCCCTCCACTTT. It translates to CAWSETGFTPLHF.

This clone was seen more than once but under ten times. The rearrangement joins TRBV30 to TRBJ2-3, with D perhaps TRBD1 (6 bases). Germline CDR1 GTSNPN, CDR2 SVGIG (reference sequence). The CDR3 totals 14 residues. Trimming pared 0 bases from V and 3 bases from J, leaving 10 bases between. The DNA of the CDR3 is TGTGCCTGGAGTGTTGCTCAGGGGACAGATACGCAGTATTTT. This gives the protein CAWSVAQGTDTQYF.

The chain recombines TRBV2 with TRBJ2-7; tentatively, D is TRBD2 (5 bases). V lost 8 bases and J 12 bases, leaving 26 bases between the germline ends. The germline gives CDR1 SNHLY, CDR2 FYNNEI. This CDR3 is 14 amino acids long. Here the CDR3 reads CASVLTLSDPRGYF. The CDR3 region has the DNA TGTGCCAGCGTTCTCACCCTTTCGGACCCCCGGGGGTACTTC.

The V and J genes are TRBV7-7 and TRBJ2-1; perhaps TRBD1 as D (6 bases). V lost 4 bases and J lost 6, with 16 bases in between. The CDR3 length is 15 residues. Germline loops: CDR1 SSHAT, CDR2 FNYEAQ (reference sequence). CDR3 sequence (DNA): TGTGCCAGCAGCTCCCGGGACACGGGTCTCAATGAGCAGTTCTTC. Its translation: CASSSRDTGLNEQFF.

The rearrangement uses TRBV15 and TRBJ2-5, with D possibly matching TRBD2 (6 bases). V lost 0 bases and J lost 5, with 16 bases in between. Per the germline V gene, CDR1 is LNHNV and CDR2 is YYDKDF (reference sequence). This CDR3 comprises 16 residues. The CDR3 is CATSRDRGGAGETQYF. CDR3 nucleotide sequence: TGTGCCACCAGCAGAGATCGAGGCGGGGCTGGGGAGACCCAGTACTTC.

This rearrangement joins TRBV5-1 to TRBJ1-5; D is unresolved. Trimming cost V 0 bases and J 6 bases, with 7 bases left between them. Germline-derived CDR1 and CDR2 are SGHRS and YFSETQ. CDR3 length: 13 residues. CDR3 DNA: TGCGCCAGCAGCTTGGTGGCGGGTCAGCCCCAGCATTTT. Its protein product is CASSLVAGQPQHF.

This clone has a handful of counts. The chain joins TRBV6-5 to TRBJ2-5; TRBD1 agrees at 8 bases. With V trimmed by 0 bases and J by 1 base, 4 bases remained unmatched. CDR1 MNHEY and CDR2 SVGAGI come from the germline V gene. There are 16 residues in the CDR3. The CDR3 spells CASSYSPGQVQETQYF. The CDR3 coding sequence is TGTGCCAGCAGTTACTCTCCGGGACAGGTCCAAGAGACCCAGTACTTC.

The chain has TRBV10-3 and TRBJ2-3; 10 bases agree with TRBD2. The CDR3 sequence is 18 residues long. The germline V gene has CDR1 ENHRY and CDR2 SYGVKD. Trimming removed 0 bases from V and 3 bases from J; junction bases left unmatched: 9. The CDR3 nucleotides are TGTGCCATCAGTGAGTCGAGTTCCCTAGCGGGAGTAACAGATACGCAGTATTTT. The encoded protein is CAISESSSLAGVTDTQYF.

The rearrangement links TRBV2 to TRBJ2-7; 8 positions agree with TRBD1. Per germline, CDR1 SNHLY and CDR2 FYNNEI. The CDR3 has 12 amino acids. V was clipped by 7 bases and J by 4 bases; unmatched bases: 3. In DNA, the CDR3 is TGTGCCAGCAAAACAGGGGGGTACGAGCAGTACTTC. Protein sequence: CASKTGGYEQYF.

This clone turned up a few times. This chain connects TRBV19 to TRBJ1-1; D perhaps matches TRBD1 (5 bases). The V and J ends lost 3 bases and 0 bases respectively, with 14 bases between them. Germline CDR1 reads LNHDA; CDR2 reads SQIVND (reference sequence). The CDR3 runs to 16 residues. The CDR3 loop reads CASSIGPGNMNTEAFF. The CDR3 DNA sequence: TGTGCCAGTAGTATTGGGCCAGGGAACATGAACACTGAAGCTTTCTTT.

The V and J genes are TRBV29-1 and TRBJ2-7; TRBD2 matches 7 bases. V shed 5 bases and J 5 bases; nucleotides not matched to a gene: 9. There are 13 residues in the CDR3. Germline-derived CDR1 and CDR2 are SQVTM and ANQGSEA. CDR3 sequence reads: CSVHGGGRNEQYF. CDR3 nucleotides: TGCAGCGTTCATGGGGGAGGGCGAAACGAGCAGTACTTC.